The TCR beta chain under discussion was sequenced for a study of blood T cell repertoires in COVID-19. Study in general: Researchers got acute and convalescent COVID-19 samples from the United States, Italy and Spain. T cells, B-cell-depleted T cells, or PBMCs provided the cDNA or gDNA that served as material.

Authors' data handling: Nucleated cell counts were estimated from reference gene primer amplification. Clones were sequenced by immunoSEQ multiplex PCR, and TCRdb holds only the in-frame ones, with some missing. D and trimming come from the DNA, and the V and J calls and clone size come from that table. The repertoire has about 67,000 clones, around 85% of them found once; the top ten carry 19%. This CDR3 region has 17 residues. The V gene end was trimmed by 2 bases and the J gene end by 3 bases; junction bases not matched to a gene: 9. Germline assignment: CDR1 SNHLY and CDR2 FYNNEI. Material for sequencing was peripheral blood. The rearrangement links TRBV2 to TRBJ2-3; the match to TRBD2 covers 9 bases. This clonotype was sampled from an elderly woman with acute or convalescent COVID-19. The CDR3 loop reads CASSEIWGGRVTDTQYF. The CDR3, as DNA: TGTGCCAGCAGTGAAATTTGGGGCGGGAGGGTGACAGATACGCAGTATTTT.